This passage covers 6 T cell receptor beta chains from one sample sequenced in a study of regulatory T cells in long-lasting Graves disease. As to time point: newly diagnosed GD, antithyroid drugs for less than 3 months. RNA isolated from PBMCs was used to make the TCR library. Combining iRepertoire HTBI primers with Arm-PCR of CDR3 regions, the authors built TCR beta libraries. TCRdb called the multiplex PCR reads again in MiXCR, with one record for every CDR3 protein. The sample holds about 420,000 distinct CDR3 sequences; about a sixth are singletons and the top ten take less than 30%. These sequences were also reported in another study, on T cells in Graves' hyperthyroidism and ophthalmopathy.

The sample in question was peripheral blood mononuclear cells (PBMCs), obtained at new diagnosis, from a patient treated with antithyroid drugs. The receptor source for this set is a woman between 18 and 30 years old with Graves disease.

This clonotype was found many times. V usage is TRBV7-9 and J usage is TRBJ2-5, with D uncertain. The CDR3 spans 13 residues. Germline CDR1 is SEHNR and CDR2 is FQNEAQ (reference sequence). The germline V and J ends were trimmed by 1 base and 0 bases, with 3 bases remaining between them. CDR3 coding DNA: TGTGCCAGCAGCTTAGAGTACCAAGAGACCCAGTACTTC. This gives the protein CASSLEYQETQYF.

The J gene is TRBJ1-2, the V gene TRBV6-1; a possible D gene is TRBD1 (5 bases). The V end lost 7 bases, the J end lost 8 bases, and 14 bases lay between the germline ends. The CDR3 covers 12 residues. Germline V gene sequence: CDR1 MNHNS, CDR2 SASEGT. The CDR3: CASNPRVEGYTF. In DNA form, the CDR3 reads TGTGCCAGCAACCCCAGGGTGGAAGGCTACACCTTC.

This chain connects TRBV11-2 to TRBJ2-7, with D possibly matching TRBD1 (5 bases). The CDR3 loop spans 14 amino acids. Per the germline V gene, CDR1 is SGHAT and CDR2 is FQNNGV. Trimming took 5 bases from V and 3 from J, leaving 14 bases between them. The CDR3 spells CASSELGHSYEQYF. The CDR3 DNA sequence: TGTGCCAGCAGCGAACTCGGACATAGCTACGAGCAGTACTTC.

A word on this clonotype: Mismatch with germline at one junction end may stem from a read error. The chain recombines TRBV4-2 with TRBJ1-2; perhaps TRBD1 as D (5 bases). Looked up from germline, CDR1 is LGHNA and CDR2 is YNFKEQ. The CDR3 spans 16 residues. The CDR3 sequence: CAGSQGISLERDGYTF. The CDR3 nucleotides are TGTGCCGGCAGCCAAGGAATATCGTTAGAACGGGACGGCTACACCTTC.

This clonotype was seen repeatedly, ten times or more. V usage is TRBV20-1 and J usage is TRBJ2-5; TRBD2 matches at 8 bases. V shed 4 bases, J shed 0 bases, and the junction held 1 base outside the gene matches. This CDR3 comprises 13 residues. Germline CDR1 reads DFQATT; CDR2 reads SNEGSKA (reference sequence). The CDR3 DNA sequence: TGCAGTGCTATAGCGGGAAACCAAGAGACCCAGTACTTC. Protein product: CSAIAGNQETQYF.

This clonotype appeared many times. The V gene is TRBV28, the J gene TRBJ2-5, with D possibly being TRBD1 (5 bases). V lost 3 bases to trimming and J lost 4 bases, with 12 bases between them. The CDR3 extends over 14 amino acids. Germline CDR1 and CDR2: MDHEN and SYDVKM. The chain's CDR3 is CASSLVRVGETQYF. DNA of the CDR3: TGTGCCAGCAGTTTGGTCAGGGTCGGAGAGACCCAGTACTTC.